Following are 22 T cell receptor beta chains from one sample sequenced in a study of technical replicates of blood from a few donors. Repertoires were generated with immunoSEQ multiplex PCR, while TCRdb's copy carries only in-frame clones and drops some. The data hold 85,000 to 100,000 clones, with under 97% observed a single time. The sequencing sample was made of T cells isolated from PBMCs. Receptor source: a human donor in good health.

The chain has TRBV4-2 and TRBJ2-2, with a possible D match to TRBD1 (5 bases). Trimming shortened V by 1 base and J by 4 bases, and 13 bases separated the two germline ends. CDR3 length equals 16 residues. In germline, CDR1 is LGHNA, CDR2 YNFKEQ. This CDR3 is CASSQVLGDTTGELFF. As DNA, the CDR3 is TGTGCCAGCAGCCAAGTTTTAGGGGATACCACCGGGGAGCTGTTTTTT.

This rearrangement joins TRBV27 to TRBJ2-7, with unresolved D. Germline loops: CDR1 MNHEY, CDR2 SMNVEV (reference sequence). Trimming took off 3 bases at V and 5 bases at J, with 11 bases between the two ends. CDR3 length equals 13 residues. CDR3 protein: CASSFFPPNEQYF. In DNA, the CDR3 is TGTGCCAGCAGTTTTTTCCCCCCTAACGAGCAGTACTTC.

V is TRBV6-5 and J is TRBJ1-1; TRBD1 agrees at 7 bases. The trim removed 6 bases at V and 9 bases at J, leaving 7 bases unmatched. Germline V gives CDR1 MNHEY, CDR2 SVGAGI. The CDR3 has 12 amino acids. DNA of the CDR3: TGTGCCAGCAGCCGGAAGACAGGGAAAGCTTTCTTT. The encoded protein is CASSRKTGKAFF.

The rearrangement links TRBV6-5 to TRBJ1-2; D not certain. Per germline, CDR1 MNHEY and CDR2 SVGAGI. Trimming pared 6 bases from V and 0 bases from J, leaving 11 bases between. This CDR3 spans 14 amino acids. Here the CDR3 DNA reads TGTGCCAGCAGCCCGGGAGCCACTAACTATGGCTACACCTTC. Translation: CASSPGATNYGYTF.

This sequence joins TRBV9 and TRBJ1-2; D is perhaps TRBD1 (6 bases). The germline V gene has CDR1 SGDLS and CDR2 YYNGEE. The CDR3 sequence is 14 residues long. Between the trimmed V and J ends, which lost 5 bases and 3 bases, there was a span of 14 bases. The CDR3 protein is CASRTTGNYYGYTF. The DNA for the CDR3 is TGTGCCAGCAGAACTACAGGGAACTACTATGGCTACACCTTC. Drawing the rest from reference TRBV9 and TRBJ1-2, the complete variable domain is DSGVTQTPKHLITATGQRVTLRCSPRSGDLSVYWYQQSLDQGLQFLIQYYNGEERAKGNILERFSAQQFPDLHSELNLSSLELGDSALYFCASRTTGNYYGYTFGSGTRLTVV.

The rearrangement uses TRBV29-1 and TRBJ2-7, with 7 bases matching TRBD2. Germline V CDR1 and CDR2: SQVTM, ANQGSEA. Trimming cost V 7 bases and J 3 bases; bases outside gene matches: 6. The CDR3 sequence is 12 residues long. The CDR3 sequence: CSASAGDYEQYF. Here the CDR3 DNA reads TGCAGCGCCAGCGCGGGGGACTACGAGCAGTACTTC.

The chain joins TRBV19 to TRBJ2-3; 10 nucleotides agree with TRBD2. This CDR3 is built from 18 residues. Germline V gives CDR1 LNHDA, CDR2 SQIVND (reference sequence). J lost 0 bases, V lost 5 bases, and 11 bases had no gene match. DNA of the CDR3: TGTGCCAGTAGTCAGGCCAGCGGGAGGGTAGCTAGCACAGATACGCAGTATTTT. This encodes CASSQASGRVASTDTQYF.

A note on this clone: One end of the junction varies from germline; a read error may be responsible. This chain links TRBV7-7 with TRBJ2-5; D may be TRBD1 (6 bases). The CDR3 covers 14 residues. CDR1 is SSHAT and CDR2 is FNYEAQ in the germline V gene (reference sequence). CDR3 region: CASSPYRERGTQYF. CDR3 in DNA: TGTGCTAGCAGCCCCTACAGGGAACGGGGGACCCAGTACTTC.

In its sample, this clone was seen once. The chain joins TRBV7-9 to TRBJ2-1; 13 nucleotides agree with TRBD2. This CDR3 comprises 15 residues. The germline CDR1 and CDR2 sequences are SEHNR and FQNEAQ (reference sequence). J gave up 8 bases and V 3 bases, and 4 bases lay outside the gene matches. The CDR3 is CASSLGTSGIDEQFF. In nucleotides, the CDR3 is TGTGCCAGCAGCTTGGGGACTAGCGGGATAGATGAGCAGTTCTTC.

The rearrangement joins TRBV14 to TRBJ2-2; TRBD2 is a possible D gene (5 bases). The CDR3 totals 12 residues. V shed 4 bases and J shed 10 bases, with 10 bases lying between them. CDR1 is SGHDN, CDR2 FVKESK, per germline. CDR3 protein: CASSRGLQELFF. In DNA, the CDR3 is TGTGCCAGCAGCCGCGGACTTCAGGAGCTGTTTTTT.

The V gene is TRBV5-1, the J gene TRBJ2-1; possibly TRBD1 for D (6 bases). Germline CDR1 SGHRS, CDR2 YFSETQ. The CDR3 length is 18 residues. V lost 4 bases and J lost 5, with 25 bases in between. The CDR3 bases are TGCGCCAGCAGCGTCAAAAACTTCACAGGGTACGATGACAATGAGCAGTTCTTC. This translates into CASSVKNFTGYDDNEQFF. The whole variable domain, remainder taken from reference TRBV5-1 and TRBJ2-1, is KAGVTQTPRYLIKTRGQQVTLSCSPISGHRSVSWYQQTPGQGLQFLFEYFSETQRNKGNFPGRFSGRQFSNSRSEMNVSTLELGDSALYLCASSVKNFTGYDDNEQFFGPGTRLTVL.

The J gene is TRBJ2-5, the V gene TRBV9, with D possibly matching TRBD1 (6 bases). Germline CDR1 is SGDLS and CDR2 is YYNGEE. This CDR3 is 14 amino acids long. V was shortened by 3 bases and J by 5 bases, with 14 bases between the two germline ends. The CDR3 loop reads CASSGSGQEETQYF. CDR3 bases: TGTGCCAGCAGCGGATCGGGACAAGAGGAGACCCAGTACTTC.

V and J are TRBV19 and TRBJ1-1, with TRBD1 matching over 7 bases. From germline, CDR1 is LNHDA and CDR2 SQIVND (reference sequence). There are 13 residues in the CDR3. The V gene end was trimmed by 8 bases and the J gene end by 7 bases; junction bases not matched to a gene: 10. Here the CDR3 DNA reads TGTGCCAGTTCAATACAGGGGCTAGGTGAAGCTTTCTTT. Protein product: CASSIQGLGEAFF.

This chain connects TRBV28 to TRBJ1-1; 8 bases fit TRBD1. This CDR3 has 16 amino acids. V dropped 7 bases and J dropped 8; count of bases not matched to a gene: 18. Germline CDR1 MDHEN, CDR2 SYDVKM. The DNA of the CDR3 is TGTGCCAGCACCCTAGTGGGGGGGACAGGACGGTCCGAAGCTTTCTTT. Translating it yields CASTLVGGTGRSEAFF.

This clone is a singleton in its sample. Here the CDR3 DNA reads TGTGCCAGCAGCACAGGGGTCTCTAGGACTGAAGCTTTCTTT. It yields the protein CASSTGVSRTEAFF. The chain joins TRBV5-6 to TRBJ1-1, with 7 positions matching TRBD1. The germline CDR1 and CDR2 sequences are SGHDT and YYEEEE. J lost 5 bases, V lost 4 bases, and 8 bases had no gene match. This CDR3 spans 14 amino acids.

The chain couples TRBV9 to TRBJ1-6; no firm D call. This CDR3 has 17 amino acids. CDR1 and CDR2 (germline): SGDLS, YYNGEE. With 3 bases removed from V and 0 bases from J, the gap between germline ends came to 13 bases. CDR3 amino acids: CASSERSGSSYNSPLHF. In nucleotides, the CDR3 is TGTGCCAGCAGCGAGCGCTCGGGGAGCTCCTATAATTCACCCCTCCACTTT.

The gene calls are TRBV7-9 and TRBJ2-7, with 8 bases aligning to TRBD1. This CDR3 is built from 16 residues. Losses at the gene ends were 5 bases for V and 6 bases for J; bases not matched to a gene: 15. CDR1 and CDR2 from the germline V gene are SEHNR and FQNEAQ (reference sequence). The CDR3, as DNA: TGTGCCAGCAGCGTCAGGGGGCGCTTAGAAACATCCGAGCAGTACTTC. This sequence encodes CASSVRGRLETSEQYF.

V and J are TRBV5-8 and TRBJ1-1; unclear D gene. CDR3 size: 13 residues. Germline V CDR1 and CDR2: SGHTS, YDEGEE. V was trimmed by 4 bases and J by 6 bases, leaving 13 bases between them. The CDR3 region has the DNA TGTGCCAGCAGCCCGCGGGGATACGCTGAAGCTTTCTTT. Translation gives CASSPRGYAEAFF.

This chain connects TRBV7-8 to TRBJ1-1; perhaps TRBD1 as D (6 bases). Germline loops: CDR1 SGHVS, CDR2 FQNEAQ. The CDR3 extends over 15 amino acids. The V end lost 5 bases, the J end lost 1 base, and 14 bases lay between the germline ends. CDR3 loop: CASSKYRAKNTEAFF. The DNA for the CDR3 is TGTGCCAGCAGCAAATACAGGGCTAAGAACACTGAAGCTTTCTTT.

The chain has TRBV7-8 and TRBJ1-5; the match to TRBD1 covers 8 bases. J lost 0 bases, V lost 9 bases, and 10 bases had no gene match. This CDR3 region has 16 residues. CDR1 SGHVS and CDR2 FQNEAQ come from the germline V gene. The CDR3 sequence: CASKPGQVYSNQPQHF. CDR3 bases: TGTGCCAGTAAACCGGGACAGGTTTATAGCAATCAGCCCCAGCATTTT.

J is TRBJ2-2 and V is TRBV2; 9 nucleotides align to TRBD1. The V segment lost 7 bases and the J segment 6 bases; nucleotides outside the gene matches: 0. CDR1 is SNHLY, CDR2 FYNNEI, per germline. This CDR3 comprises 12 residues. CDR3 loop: CASNRGPGELFF. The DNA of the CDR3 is TGTGCCAGCAACAGGGGGCCCGGGGAGCTGTTTTTT.

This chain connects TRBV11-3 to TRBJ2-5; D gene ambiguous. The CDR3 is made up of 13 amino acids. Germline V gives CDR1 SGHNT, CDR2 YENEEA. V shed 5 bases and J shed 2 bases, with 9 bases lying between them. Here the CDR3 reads CASSERSQETQYF. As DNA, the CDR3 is TGTGCCAGCAGCGAGCGATCACAAGAGACCCAGTACTTC. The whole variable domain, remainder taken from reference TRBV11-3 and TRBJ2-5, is EAGVVQSPRYKIIEKKQPVAFWCNPISGHNTLYWYLQNLGQGPELLIRYENEEAVDDSQLPKDRFSAERLKGVDSTLKIQPAELGDSAVYLCASSERSQETQYFGPGTRLLVL.